This TCR beta chain was captured by sequencing in a study of CD8 T cells in Susac syndrome (dated by TCRdb to the late 2010s). Background on the whole study: Among the Susac syndrome patients who were sequenced, clinically active disease was present in 5 or 6 and clinical remission was observed in eight or nine. Susac syndrome patients were therapy-naive, on corticosteroids (some also receiving IVIg), or on IVIg alone at blood withdrawal. Repertoire sequencing was used to test whether CD8+ T cell activation and differentiation in Susac syndrome was antigen driven.

The germline V gene specifies SGHTA as CDR1 and FQGNSA as CDR2. V loses 3 bases of germline sequence and J loses 2 bases, and the interval between the two ends is 7 bases. The CDR3 runs 13 residues from the cysteine to the phenylalanine. The kept DNA is CDR3 alone, 39 bases in frame from the first base. RNA was extracted using the RNeasy kit, and about 0.45 to 1 microgram was reverse transcribed with random hexamers. The immunoSEQ multiplex PCR assay, covering 54 Vbeta and 13 Jbeta segments, was used to amplify TCR beta CDR3 regions. Bias from PCR amplification was corrected by using a synthetic template baseline for primer optimization and for computational correction. On the study's bioinformatics: Reads were assigned to V, D and J genes according to IMGT and analyzed in immunoSEQ Analyzer, with only productive sequences retained. Clonality was computed as one minus Shannon entropy normalized by log2 of the number of productive unique sequences. For each patient and control, public and private clones were evaluated among the 100 most prevalent clones. A clone was defined as Susac-specific if it was absent from the healthy and MS cohorts, from more than 850 published viral clones and from other ImmuneACCESS disease sequences. In TCRdb, the public reads were trimmed at Q25 with fastp and aligned with MiXCR, with productive beta chains retained. Each entry merges the rows of one CDR3 protein and shows their most common DNA and genes. These V and J calls are TCRdb output, not the study's own analysis. This sample gives about 180,000 distinct CDR3 sequences in total; around 94% of them show up just once. The ten largest account for 0.095% to 0.1% of the sample.

Overall study results and their limits: The TCR sequencing and HLA analysis was acknowledged to have included a relatively small number of individuals. In the CD4+ T cell repertoire of Susac syndrome patients, clonal expansion was not detected.

This clonotype was seen just once. This clone's antigen is unknown. Per-base qualities were not stored, and no clone one base away is much larger. A single read offers scant evidence. Peripheral blood CD8+ and CD4+ T cells from healthy donors, Susac syndrome patients and multiple sclerosis patients were profiled using high-throughput TCR beta sequencing. Recently defined diagnostic criteria for definite or probable disease were met by the Susac syndrome patients. Bulk CD8+ and CD4+ T cells were purified magnetically by negative isolation, whereas CD8+ TEMRA cells were enriched by FACS. Blood was collected in EDTA tubes and processed within 24 hours, with PBMCs isolated through density gradient centrifugation. PBMCs destined for TCR sequencing were cryopreserved in liquid nitrogen and later thawed in a 37 °C water bath. The sorted or isolated CD4+, CD8+ and CD8+ TEMRA cells had a purity of 90% or higher.

The sequencing input was CD4+ T cells from PBMCs. The chain uses TRBV7-2 and TRBJ2-5, with no confident D gene call. This clonotype was sampled from a human donor with Susac syndrome. The nucleotide sequence reads TGTGCCAGCAGCTTGGACCCACAAGAGACCCAGTACTTC. Its protein product is CASSLDPQETQYF. With the portions outside the CDR3 filled from the reference TRBV7-2 and TRBJ2-5 genes, the complete variable region becomes GAGVSQSPSNKVTEKGKDVELRCDPISGHTALYWYRQSLGQGLEFLIYFQGNSAPDKSGLPSDRFSAERTGGSVSTLTIQRTQQEDSAVYLCASSLDPQETQYFGPGTRLLVL.